This TCR beta chain originates from a study of blood T cell repertoires in COVID-19. At the level of the study: Acute and convalescent COVID-19 specimens originated in the United States, Italy and Spain. From T cells, B-cell-depleted T cells, or PBMCs came the material, which was cDNA or gDNA.

Germline V lookup: CDR1 MNHEY, CDR2 SVGAGI. The CDR3 extends over 13 amino acids. V was cut by 6 bases and J by 4 bases, with 12 bases left in between. Original processing methods: Quantification of nucleated cells was approximated via reference gene primer amplification. Sequenced by immunoSEQ multiplex PCR; TCRdb stores in-frame clones only, minus some. V, J and clone size are those of that table, while D and trimming were read from the DNA. The sample records over 60,000 clones, roughly 87% being singletons. This TCR was recovered from a woman older than 75 with acute or convalescent COVID-19. This chain uses TRBV6-5 with TRBJ1-1; D gene unclear. Sequenced material: peripheral blood. The chain's CDR3 is CASSPGSRTEAFF. The DNA of the CDR3 is TGTGCCAGCAGCCCGGGAAGCCGCACTGAAGCTTTCTTT.